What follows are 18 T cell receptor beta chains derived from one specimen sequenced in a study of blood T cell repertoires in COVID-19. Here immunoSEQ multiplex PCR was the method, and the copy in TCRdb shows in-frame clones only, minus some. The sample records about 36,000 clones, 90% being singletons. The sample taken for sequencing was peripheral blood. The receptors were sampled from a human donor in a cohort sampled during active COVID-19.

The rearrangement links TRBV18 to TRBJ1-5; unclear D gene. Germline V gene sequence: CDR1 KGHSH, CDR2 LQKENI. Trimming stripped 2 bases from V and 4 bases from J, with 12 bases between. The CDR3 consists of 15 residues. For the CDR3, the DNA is TGTGCCAGCTCACCAGAGGGTACCCCTAATCAGCCCCAGCATTTT. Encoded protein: CASSPEGTPNQPQHF.

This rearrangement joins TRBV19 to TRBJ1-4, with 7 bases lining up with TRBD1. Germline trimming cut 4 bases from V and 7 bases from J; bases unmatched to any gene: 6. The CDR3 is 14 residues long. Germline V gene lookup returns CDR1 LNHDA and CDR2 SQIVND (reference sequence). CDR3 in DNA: TGTGCCAGTAGTAACGAGGGGGCAGGTGAAAAACTGTTTTTT. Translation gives CASSNEGAGEKLFF.

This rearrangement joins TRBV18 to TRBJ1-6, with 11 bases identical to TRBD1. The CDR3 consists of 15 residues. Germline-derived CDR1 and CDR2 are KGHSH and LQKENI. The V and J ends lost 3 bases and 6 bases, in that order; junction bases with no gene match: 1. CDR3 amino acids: CASSPGTGGNSPLHF. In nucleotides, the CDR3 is TGTGCCAGCTCACCCGGGACAGGGGGTAATTCACCCCTCCACTTT.

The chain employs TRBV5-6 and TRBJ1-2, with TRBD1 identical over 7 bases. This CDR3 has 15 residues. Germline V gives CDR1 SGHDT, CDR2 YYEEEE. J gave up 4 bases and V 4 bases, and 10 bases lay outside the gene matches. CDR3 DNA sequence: TGTGCCAGCAGCCCCGTTGACAGGGAGGTCTATGGCTACACCTTC. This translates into CASSPVDREVYGYTF.

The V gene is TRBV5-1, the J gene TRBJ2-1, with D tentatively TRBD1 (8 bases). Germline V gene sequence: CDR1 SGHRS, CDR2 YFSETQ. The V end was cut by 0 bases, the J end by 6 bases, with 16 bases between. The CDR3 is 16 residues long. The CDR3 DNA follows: TGCGCCAGCAGCTTGGCACCAGGGGGCGGGAGCAATGAGCAGTTCTTC. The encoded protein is CASSLAPGGGSNEQFF.

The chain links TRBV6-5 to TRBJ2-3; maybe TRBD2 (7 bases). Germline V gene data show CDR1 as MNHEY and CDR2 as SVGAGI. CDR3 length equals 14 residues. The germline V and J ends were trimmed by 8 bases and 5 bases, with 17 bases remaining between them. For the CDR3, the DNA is TGTGCCAGCCGGGGGCGGGAGTTCGTAGATACGCAGTATTTT. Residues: CASRGREFVDTQYF.

The CDR3 sequence is CASRLVRLAEESTDTQYF. CDR3 nucleotides: TGTGCAAGTCGCTTAGTGAGACTAGCGGAAGAAAGCACAGATACGCAGTATTTT. The chain combines TRBV12-2 with TRBJ2-3; the DNA was not compared with TRBD2, the D call given in the table. TRBV12-2 is described as a pseudogene. The CDR3 extends over 18 amino acids.

As DNA, the CDR3 is TGTGCCAGCAGTGGGACTAGCGGGATATTAGTGCAGTTCTTC. Protein product: CASSGTSGILVQFF. The chain is built from TRBV28 and TRBJ2-1, with TRBD2 identical over 13 bases. The CDR3 covers 14 residues. Germline-derived CDR1 and CDR2 are MDHEN and SYDVKM. The junction had 7 bases not matched to a gene; V was cut back by 5 bases and J by 12 bases. Combining the CDR3 with reference TRBV28 and TRBJ2-1 gives the whole variable domain DVKVTQSSRYLVKRTGEKVFLECVQDMDHENMFWYRQDPGLGLRLIYFSYDVKMKEKGDIPEGYSVSREKKERFSLILESASTNQTSMYLCASSGTSGILVQFFGPGTRLTVL.

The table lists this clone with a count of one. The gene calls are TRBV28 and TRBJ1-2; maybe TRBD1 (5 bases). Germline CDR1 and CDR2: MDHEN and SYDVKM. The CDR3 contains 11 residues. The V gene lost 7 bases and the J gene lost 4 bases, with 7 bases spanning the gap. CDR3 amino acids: CASIGGYGYTF. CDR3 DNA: TGTGCCAGCATCGGGGGCTATGGCTACACCTTC.

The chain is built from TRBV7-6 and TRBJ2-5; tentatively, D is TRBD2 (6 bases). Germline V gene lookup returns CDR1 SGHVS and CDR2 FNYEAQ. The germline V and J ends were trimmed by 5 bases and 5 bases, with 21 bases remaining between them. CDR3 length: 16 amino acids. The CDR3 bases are TGTGCCAGCAGCCGGGGGATTGTTGTACTAGGGGAGACCCAGTACTTC. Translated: CASSRGIVVLGETQYF.

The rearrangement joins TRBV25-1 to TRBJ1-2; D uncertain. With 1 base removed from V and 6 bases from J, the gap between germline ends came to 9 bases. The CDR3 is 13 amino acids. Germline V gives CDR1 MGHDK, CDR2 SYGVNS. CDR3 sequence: CASSESGKNGYTF. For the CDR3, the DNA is TGTGCCAGCAGTGAATCGGGAAAAAATGGCTACACCTTC.

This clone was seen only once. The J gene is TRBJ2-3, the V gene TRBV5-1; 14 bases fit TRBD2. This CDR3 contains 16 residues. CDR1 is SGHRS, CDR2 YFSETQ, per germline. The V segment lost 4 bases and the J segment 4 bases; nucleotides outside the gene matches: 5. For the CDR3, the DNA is TGCGCCAGCAGCACGGGACTAGCGGGAGATGCAGATACGCAGTATTTT. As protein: CASSTGLAGDADTQYF.

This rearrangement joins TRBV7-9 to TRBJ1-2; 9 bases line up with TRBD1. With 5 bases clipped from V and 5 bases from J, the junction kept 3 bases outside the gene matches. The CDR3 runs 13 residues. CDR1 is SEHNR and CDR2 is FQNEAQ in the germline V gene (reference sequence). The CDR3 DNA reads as TGTGCCAGCAGCAGGACAGGGGATTATGGCTACACCTTC. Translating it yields CASSRTGDYGYTF. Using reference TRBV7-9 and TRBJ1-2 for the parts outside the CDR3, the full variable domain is DTGVSQNPRHKITKRGQNVTFRCDPISEHNRLYWYRQTLGQGPEFLTYFQNEAQLEKSRLLSDRFSAERPKGSFSTLEIQRTEQGDSAMYLCASSRTGDYGYTFGSGTRLTVV.

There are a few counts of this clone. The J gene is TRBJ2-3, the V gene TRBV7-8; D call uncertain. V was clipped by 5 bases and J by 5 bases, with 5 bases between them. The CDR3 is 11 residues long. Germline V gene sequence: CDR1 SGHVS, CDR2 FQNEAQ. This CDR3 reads CASSPRDTQYF. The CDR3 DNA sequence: TGTGCCAGCAGCCCCCGAGATACGCAGTATTTT.

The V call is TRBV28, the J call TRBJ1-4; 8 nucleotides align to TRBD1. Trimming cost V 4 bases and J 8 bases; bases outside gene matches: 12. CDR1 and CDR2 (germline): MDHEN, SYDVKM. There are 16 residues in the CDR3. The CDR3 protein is CASSSYFDRGTEKLFF. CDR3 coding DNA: TGTGCCAGCAGTTCATACTTTGACAGGGGCACCGAAAAACTGTTTTTT.

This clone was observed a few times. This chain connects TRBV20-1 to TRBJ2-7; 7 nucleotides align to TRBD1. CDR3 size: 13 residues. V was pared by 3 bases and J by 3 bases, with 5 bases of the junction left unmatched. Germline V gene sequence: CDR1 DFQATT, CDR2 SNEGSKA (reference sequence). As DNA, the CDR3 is TGCAGTGCTAGTTGGACAGGTTTCTACGAGCAGTACTTC. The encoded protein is CSASWTGFYEQYF.

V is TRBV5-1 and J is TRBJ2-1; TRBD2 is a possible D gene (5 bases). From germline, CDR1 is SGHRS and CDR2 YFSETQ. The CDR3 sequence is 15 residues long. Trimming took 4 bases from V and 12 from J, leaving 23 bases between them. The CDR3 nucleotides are TGCGCCAGCAGCGGAGGCCGAAACCAGCTTAGTGGGCAGTTCTTC. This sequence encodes CASSGGRNQLSGQFF.

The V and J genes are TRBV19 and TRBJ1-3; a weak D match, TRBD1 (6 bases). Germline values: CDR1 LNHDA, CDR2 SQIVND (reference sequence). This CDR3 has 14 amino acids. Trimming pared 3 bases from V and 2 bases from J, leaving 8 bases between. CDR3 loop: CASSMAGAGNTIYF. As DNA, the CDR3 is TGTGCCAGTAGTATGGCAGGGGCTGGAAACACCATATATTTT.